Below are 32 T cell receptor beta chains sequenced from a single sample in a study of CD8 T cells in ankylosing spondylitis. Regarding the study as a whole: Ankylosing spondylitis blood appeared to be characterized by a TCR beta motif of several highly homologous variants.

No cognate antigen is known for these TCRs. In TCRdb, the 5' RACE reads were re-called with MiXCR into one record per CDR3 protein. Among under 850,000 distinct CDR3 sequences listed, around a fifth were seen once. Sequenced material: blood, either unsorted or a sorted T cell fraction (not recorded which). These receptors all stem from a male donor with ankylosing spondylitis.

This clonotype was recorded a few times. The chain uses TRBV27 and TRBJ1-2; 7 bases map to TRBD1. Germline CDR1 and CDR2: MNHEY and SMNVEV (reference sequence). The CDR3 is made up of 15 amino acids. The V segment lost 6 bases and the J segment 4 bases; nucleotides outside the gene matches: 11. The chain's CDR3 is CASSPGQASSYGYTF. The CDR3 DNA reads as TGTGCCAGCAGCCCAGGACAGGCATCGAGCTATGGCTACACCTTC.

This clonotype was recorded a few times. V usage is TRBV5-1 and J usage is TRBJ1-2; 9 bases line up with TRBD1. The CDR3 is made up of 14 amino acids. The J segment lost 6 bases and the V segment lost 4 bases, leaving 7 bases of the junction unmatched. The germline gives CDR1 SGHRS, CDR2 YFSETQ. CDR3 sequence: CASSRDGQGNGYTF. The CDR3, as DNA: TGCGCCAGCAGCAGAGATGGACAGGGGAATGGCTACACCTTC.

The chain couples TRBV21-1 to TRBJ2-2; the DNA was not used to check the table's D call, TRBD2. TRBV21-1 is a pseudogene. There are 15 residues in the CDR3. In DNA form, the CDR3 reads TGTGCCAGCGGCCCGGGACTAGTCCACACCGGGGAGCTGTTTTTT. This encodes CASGPGLVHTGELFF.

This clonotype turned up a few times. The chain joins TRBV5-1 to TRBJ2-7; D is possibly TRBD1 (5 bases). V shed 4 bases and J shed 6 bases, with 14 bases lying between them. CDR3 length: 13 residues. Germline CDR1 is SGHRS and CDR2 is YFSETQ. CDR3 nucleotide sequence: TGCGCCAGCAGCCCTACCTACCAGGGCGAGCAGTACTTC. Residues: CASSPTYQGEQYF.

The genes are TRBV7-9 and TRBJ1-2; D uncertain. Trimming shortened V by 0 bases and J by 3 bases, and 5 bases separated the two germline ends. Per germline, CDR1 SEHNR and CDR2 FQNEAQ (reference sequence). This CDR3 is built from 13 residues. The CDR3 protein is CASSLAIDYGYTF. The CDR3 DNA reads TGTGCCAGCAGCTTAGCGATCGACTATGGCTACACCTTC.

Only a few counts were recorded for this clonotype. This sequence joins TRBV4-1 and TRBJ1-4; D is undetermined. This CDR3 is built from 15 residues. Germline V gene lookup returns CDR1 MGHRA and CDR2 YSYEKL. Trimming took off 1 base at V and 7 bases at J, with 13 bases between the two ends. Here the CDR3 DNA reads TGCGCCAGCAGCCAAGTACCGGCAGAGATTGAAAAACTGTTTTTT. This sequence encodes CASSQVPAEIEKLFF.

This chain uses TRBV28 with TRBJ2-7; the match to TRBD2 covers 8 bases. J gave up 3 bases and V 5 bases, and 12 bases lay outside the gene matches. Germline V gene sequence: CDR1 MDHEN, CDR2 SYDVKM. CDR3 size: 16 residues. DNA of the CDR3: TGTGCCAGCAGTACCGCCGCGGGACTAGTCCTCTACGAGCAGTACTTC. Its translation is CASSTAAGLVLYEQYF.

This clonotype has only a few counts. The genes are TRBV12-3 or TRBV12-4 and TRBJ2-3, with D hard to call. V lost 3 bases to trimming and J lost 8 bases, with 6 bases between them. The CDR3 spans 11 residues. CDR3 nucleotides: TGTGCCAGCAGTTTCGGGCCTACGCAGTATTTT. This gives the protein CASSFGPTQYF.

CDR3 nucleotides: TGTGCCAGCAGTTTAGTTCGTCGTTTTGAGACCCAGTACTTC. Amino acids: CASSLVRRFETQYF. The rearrangement links TRBV12-3 or TRBV12-4 to TRBJ2-5, with D unclear. This CDR3 region has 14 residues. V was pared by 1 base and J by 5 bases, with 11 bases between.

This clonotype was counted only a few times. This CDR3 is CASSQAGLATGELFF. The CDR3 DNA sequence: TGCGCCAGCAGCCAGGCGGGACTAGCGACCGGGGAGCTGTTTTTT. The chain recombines TRBV5-1 with TRBJ2-2; 10 nucleotides align to TRBD2. The CDR3 is made up of 15 amino acids. Germline trimming cut 4 bases from V and 5 bases from J; bases unmatched to any gene: 5. Germline V gives CDR1 SGHRS, CDR2 YFSETQ. The entire variable domain, with the rest obtained from reference TRBV5-1 and TRBJ2-2, is as follows: KAGVTQTPRYLIKTRGQQVTLSCSPISGHRSVSWYQQTPGQGLQFLFEYFSETQRNKGNFPGRFSGRQFSNSRSEMNVSTLELGDSALYLCASSQAGLATGELFFGEGSRLTVL.

This clonotype was counted only a few times. The gene calls are TRBV6-5 and TRBJ2-1, with 7 bases matching TRBD1. With V trimmed by 4 bases and J by 9 bases, 12 bases remained unmatched. CDR3 length: 15 amino acids. Germline CDR1 is MNHEY and CDR2 is SVGAGI. CDR3 sequence (DNA): TGTGCCAGCAGTTTTGACAGGGTCGGAACTGGTGAGCAGTTCTTC. It is translated as CASSFDRVGTGEQFF.

V gene TRBV4-2 combines with J gene TRBJ1-1, with D perhaps TRBD1 (5 bases). V was shortened by 6 bases and J by 1 base, with 12 bases between the two germline ends. There are 14 residues in the CDR3. From germline, CDR1 is LGHNA and CDR2 YNFKEQ. CDR3 loop: CASRAADRNTEAFF. The CDR3 DNA sequence: TGTGCCAGCAGAGCCGCCGACAGGAACACTGAAGCTTTCTTT.

This clonotype was counted only a few times. V usage is TRBV2 and J usage is TRBJ1-5; D is undetermined. Germline CDR1 and CDR2: SNHLY and FYNNEI. The germline V and J ends were trimmed by 3 bases and 2 bases, with 5 bases remaining between them. The CDR3 sequence is 13 residues long. CDR3 sequence (DNA): TGTGCCAGCAGTGACAGTGGCAATCAGCCCCAGCATTTT. As protein: CASSDSGNQPQHF.

The J gene is TRBJ1-4, the V gene TRBV6-1; D is perhaps TRBD1 (5 bases). Germline assignment: CDR1 MNHNS and CDR2 SASEGT. This CDR3 spans 15 amino acids. V lost 2 bases to trimming and J lost 8 bases, with 15 bases between them. The CDR3 loop is CASSESQGGGEKLFF. The CDR3 region has the DNA TGTGCCAGCAGTGAATCGCAGGGCGGAGGGGAAAAACTGTTTTTT.

The gene calls are TRBV29-1 and TRBJ2-3; D remains unclear. Trimming shortened V by 5 bases and J by 3 bases, and 9 bases separated the two germline ends. This CDR3 contains 12 residues. The V gene's germline CDR1 is SQVTM and CDR2 ANQGSEA. CDR3 nucleotides: TGCAGCGTTCACCCTGGGACAGATACGCAGTATTTT. This sequence encodes CSVHPGTDTQYF.

The sample holds a few counts of this clonotype. The gene calls are TRBV3-1 and TRBJ2-3; D is unclear. V shed 5 bases and J shed 7 bases, with 10 bases lying between them. CDR1 is LGHDT and CDR2 is YNNKEL in the germline V gene (reference sequence). CDR3 length: 12 residues. CDR3 in amino acids: CASSGNGHTQYF. The CDR3 coding sequence is TGTGCCAGCAGCGGAAATGGGCATACGCAGTATTTT.

This clonotype was counted between two and nine times. The chain combines TRBV29-1 with TRBJ2-5; the match to TRBD2 covers 11 bases. Germline trimming cut 2 bases from V and 10 bases from J; bases unmatched to any gene: 6. Germline values: CDR1 SQVTM, CDR2 ANQGSEA. The CDR3 loop spans 13 amino acids. CDR3 DNA: TGCAGCGTTGAAATCCCGACTAGCGGGAACCAGTACTTC. This encodes CSVEIPTSGNQYF.

This clonotype was recorded a few times. The DNA of the CDR3 is TGTGCCAGCAGCCAACCGGGGTACTATGGCTACACCTTC. Translating gives CASSQPGYYGYTF. The J gene is TRBJ1-2, the V gene TRBV27; D remains ambiguous. In germline, CDR1 is MNHEY, CDR2 SMNVEV (reference sequence). The CDR3 sequence is 13 residues long. The ends were cut back, 6 bases at V and 3 bases at J, with 11 bases in the middle.

The gene calls are TRBV12-3 or TRBV12-4 and TRBJ1-6; D is uncertain. With 6 bases removed from V and 9 bases from J, the gap between germline ends came to 9 bases. The CDR3 has 12 residues. The CDR3 reads CASSRSVSPLHF. In DNA, the CDR3 is TGTGCCAGCAGCAGGTCGGTTTCACCCCTCCACTTT.

This chain uses TRBV7-9 with TRBJ2-2; D is possibly TRBD1 or TRBD2 (5 bases each). Germline CDR1 is SEHNR and CDR2 is FQNEAQ (reference sequence). V lost 6 bases and J lost 4, with 18 bases in between. The CDR3 is made up of 16 amino acids. CDR3 in DNA: TGTGCCAGCAGACCGAGGATGGGGGACGGCACCGGGGAGCTGTTTTTT. Encoded protein: CASRPRMGDGTGELFF.

This clonotype was seen a few times. The chain recombines TRBV5-6 with TRBJ2-2; D call uncertain. The CDR3 consists of 17 residues. With 3 bases removed from V and 2 bases from J, the gap between germline ends came to 17 bases. From germline, CDR1 is SGHDT and CDR2 YYEEEE. This chain's CDR3 is CASSYRVSGLNTGELFF. In nucleotides, the CDR3 is TGTGCCAGCAGCTATCGGGTTTCGGGTCTAAACACCGGGGAGCTGTTTTTT. Full variable domain (outside the CDR3, taken from reference TRBV5-6 and TRBJ2-2): DAGVTQSPTHLIKTRGQQVTLRCSPKSGHDTVSWYQQALGQGPQFIFQYYEEEERQRGNFPDRFSGHQFPNYSSELNVNALLLGDSALYLCASSYRVSGLNTGELFFGEGSRLTVL.

The chain is built from TRBV7-9 and TRBJ2-7; tentative D call: TRBD2 (6 bases). Germline V gene sequence: CDR1 SEHNR, CDR2 FQNEAQ (reference sequence). The CDR3 length is 14 residues. Trimming stripped 6 bases from V and 0 bases from J, with 12 bases between. The CDR3 loop is CASRGAGYSYEQYF. CDR3 DNA sequence: TGTGCCAGCAGGGGAGCGGGTTACTCCTACGAGCAGTACTTC.

A few counts support this clonotype. The chain recombines TRBV6-5 with TRBJ2-5, with 9 positions matching TRBD2. V gave up 2 bases and J gave up 4 bases; unmatched junction bases: 14. The CDR3 is made up of 18 amino acids. Germline-derived CDR1 and CDR2 are MNHEY and SVGAGI. CDR3 residues: CASSYQAWSSGRLETQYF. The CDR3 bases are TGTGCCAGCAGTTACCAGGCATGGAGTAGCGGGAGATTAGAGACCCAGTACTTC.

The CDR3 DNA sequence: TGTGCCAGCAGCTTTCGGACTAGCGGGAGCCTTATATACGAGCAGTACTTC. Translation gives CASSFRTSGSLIYEQYF. The chain employs TRBV7-2 and TRBJ2-7; 13 bases are a match to TRBD2. V lost 3 bases to trimming and J lost 4 bases; unmatched junction nucleotides: 9. Germline V gene data show CDR1 as SGHTA and CDR2 as FQGNSA. The CDR3 is 17 amino acids.

This sequence joins TRBV7-3 and TRBJ1-2; possibly TRBD1 for D (5 bases). V shed 5 bases and J shed 7 bases, with 14 bases lying between them. The CDR3 has 13 residues. The V gene's germline CDR1 is SGHTA and CDR2 FQGTGA. The CDR3 loop reads CASSPDPGGGYTF. The CDR3 DNA is TGTGCCAGCAGCCCGGATCCGGGGGGTGGCTACACCTTC.

This clonotype was found a few times. The chain is built from TRBV29-1 and TRBJ1-4; D remains ambiguous. V shed 4 bases and J shed 8 bases, with 11 bases lying between them. CDR3 size: 12 residues. CDR1 is SQVTM, CDR2 ANQGSEA, per germline. CDR3 region: CSVAPGREKLFF. For the CDR3, the DNA is TGCAGCGTTGCGCCCGGGCGGGAAAAACTGTTTTTT. Filled out from reference TRBV29-1 and TRBJ1-4, the complete variable domain reads SAVISQKPSRDICQRGTSLTIQCQVDSQVTMMFWYRQQPGQSLTLIATANQGSEATYESGFVIDKFPISRPNLTFSTLTVSNMSPEDSSIYLCSVAPGREKLFFGSGTQLSVL.

This clonotype was counted only a few times. The rearrangement uses TRBV12-3 or TRBV12-4 and TRBJ1-6, with a weak D call TRBD1 (5 bases). V was shortened by 6 bases and J by 7 bases, with 16 bases between the two germline ends. The CDR3 is 15 amino acids. CDR3 coding DNA: TGTGCCAGCAGCTTCCAGGGCGTCGGGAATTCACCCCTCCACTTT. This encodes CASSFQGVGNSPLHF.

This clonotype was picked up a small number of times. The V call is TRBV29-1, the J call TRBJ2-1; D is possibly TRBD1 (5 bases). The V end was cut by 6 bases, the J end by 6 bases, with 30 bases between. Per the germline V gene, CDR1 is SQVTM and CDR2 is ANQGSEA. The CDR3 length is 18 residues. In DNA, the CDR3 is TGCAGCGTGCGCCCGGGCAAAGGGCGCGTCCTTGGGGCCAATGAGCAGTTCTTC. Amino acid sequence: CSVRPGKGRVLGANEQFF.

There are a few counts of this clonotype. The genes are TRBV20-1 and TRBJ2-5, with TRBD1 identical over 7 bases. The CDR3 covers 15 residues. J lost 5 bases, V lost 3 bases, and 12 bases had no gene match. The germline V gene encodes CDR1 DFQATT and CDR2 SNEGSKA (reference sequence). For the CDR3, the DNA is TGCAGTGCTAGCCCGCCGGGACAGATGGTGGAGACCCAGTACTTC. As protein: CSASPPGQMVETQYF.

The chain carries TRBV12-3 or TRBV12-4 and TRBJ1-2, with 9 bases identical to TRBD1. This CDR3 is built from 16 residues. J gave up 4 bases and V 5 bases, and 11 bases lay outside the gene matches. CDR3 in amino acids: CASSRGQGFNGYGYTF. DNA for the CDR3: TGTGCCAGCAGTAGGGGACAGGGTTTTAACGGCTATGGCTACACCTTC.

This clonotype was observed a handful of times. The J gene is TRBJ1-4, the V gene TRBV5-1; D might be TRBD1 (5 bases). V shed 4 bases and J shed 0 bases, with 16 bases lying between them. From germline, CDR1 is SGHRS and CDR2 YFSETQ. The length of the CDR3 is 17 residues. CDR3 bases: TGCGCCAGCAGCCCTTGGGGGAGACAAGCAACTAATGAAAAACTGTTTTTT. It is translated as CASSPWGRQATNEKLFF.

The chain couples TRBV4-3 to TRBJ2-3, with 7 bases lining up with TRBD1. With 3 bases clipped from V and 6 bases from J, the junction kept 3 bases outside the gene matches. This CDR3 has 13 residues. The germline CDR1 and CDR2 sequences are LGHNA and YSLEER. The CDR3 sequence is CASSHRRGDTQYF. The CDR3 nucleotides are TGCGCCAGCAGCCATCGCAGGGGGGATACGCAGTATTTT.